The 16 T cell receptor beta chains below were found in one sample sequenced in a study of cytomegalovirus exposure and HLA in healthy donors. PCR amplification relied on 60 Vbeta primers (plus 13 Jbeta primers). Sequencing was performed with immunoSEQ multiplex PCR; in TCRdb, only in-frame clones are kept and a portion is missing. The table lists around 170,000 clones, roughly 76% of them singletons. The sequenced sample was PBMCs. Source of these receptors: a man aged 40-49 years in good health and CMV-seropositive.

V is TRBV7-8 and J is TRBJ2-1; TRBD2 agrees at 8 bases. CDR1 and CDR2 (germline): SGHVS, FQNEAQ. Trimming took 3 bases from V and 9 from J; bases not matched to a gene: 7. The CDR3 consists of 14 residues. In DNA form, the CDR3 reads TGTGCCAGCAGCTTTGGGACTAGTTCGGGTGAGCAGTTCTTC. Protein sequence: CASSFGTSSGEQFF.

This sequence joins TRBV30 and TRBJ1-4; 9 nucleotides line up with TRBD1. CDR3 length equals 12 residues. V dropped 4 bases and J dropped 11; count of bases not matched to a gene: 5. CDR1 and CDR2 (germline): GTSNPN, SVGIG (reference sequence). The CDR3 loop reads CAWMTGGEKLFF. The CDR3 coding sequence is TGTGCCTGGATGACAGGGGGGGAGAAACTGTTTTTT.

The rearrangement uses TRBV5-4 and TRBJ2-1, with 8 bases lining up with TRBD2. The length of the CDR3 is 15 residues. The trim removed 4 bases at V and 4 bases at J, leaving 7 bases unmatched. Germline lookup yields CDR1 SGHNT and CDR2 YYREEE (reference sequence). The CDR3 nucleotides are TGTGCCAGCAGCAACGGGGGGGCCGGGTACAATGAGCAGTTCTTC. Translating gives CASSNGGAGYNEQFF.

Of note for this clone: This could be a read error, since a much larger clone is one nucleotide away. Other DNA sequences of this sample code for an identical CDR3. This chain links TRBV7-9 with TRBJ2-7, with TRBD1 matching 8 bases. The CDR3 runs to 14 residues. V lost 5 bases, J lost 1 base, and 4 bases stayed unmatched. CDR1 SEHNR and CDR2 FQNEAQ come from the germline V gene (reference sequence). The CDR3 region is CASSPRDRSYEQYF. The CDR3 DNA follows: TGTGCCAGCAGCCCCCGGGACAGGTCCTACGAGCAGTACTTC. The variable domain in full, completed from reference TRBV7-9 and TRBJ2-7, reads DTGVSQNPRHKITKRGQNVTFRCDPISEHNRLYWYRQTLGQGPEFLTYFQNEAQLEKSRLLSDRFSAERPKGSFSTLEIQRTEQGDSAMYLCASSPRDRSYEQYFGPGTRLTVT.

This clone was observed a single time. The gene calls are TRBV5-4 and TRBJ2-5; D is possibly TRBD2 (5 bases). Trimming shortened V by 4 bases and J by 4 bases, and 14 bases separated the two germline ends. Germline CDR1 reads SGHNT; CDR2 reads YYREEE (reference sequence). CDR3 length equals 14 residues. CDR3 sequence (DNA): TGTGCCAGCAGCCCCCCCGAGGGCGGAGAGACCCAGTACTTC. The encoded protein is CASSPPEGGETQYF.

The rearrangement uses TRBV2 and TRBJ2-7; D not certain. V lost 0 bases and J 4 bases, leaving 4 bases between the germline ends. Per germline, CDR1 SNHLY and CDR2 FYNNEI. The CDR3 is 12 residues long. This CDR3 reads CASSEASYEQYF. DNA of the CDR3: TGTGCCAGCAGTGAAGCCAGTTACGAGCAGTACTTC.

This clone was seen a single time. The chain couples TRBV6-1 to TRBJ1-2; a weak D match, TRBD1 (6 bases). Trimming left V 8 bases short and J 2 bases short, with 18 bases between. Germline V gives CDR1 MNHNS, CDR2 SASEGT. The CDR3 sequence is 15 residues long. In DNA form, the CDR3 reads TGTGCCAGCTCCCCAACCTGGGGGCTGAACTATGGCTACACCTTC. Protein sequence: CASSPTWGLNYGYTF.

The rearrangement links TRBV11-2 to TRBJ1-2; D might be TRBD1 (6 bases). The CDR3 is 17 residues long. Germline lookup yields CDR1 SGHAT and CDR2 FQNNGV. Trimming took 1 base from V and 2 from J, leaving 17 bases between them. CDR3 bases: TGTGCCAGCAGCTTAGCCTATGCAACAGGGCGAAACTATGGCTACACCTTC. Its translation: CASSLAYATGRNYGYTF.

V usage is TRBV9 and J usage is TRBJ1-4; no definite D call. The CDR3 is 15 residues long. Germline V gene data show CDR1 as SGDLS and CDR2 as YYNGEE. Trimming removed 0 bases from V and 4 bases from J, with 10 bases in between. The CDR3 spells CASSVVPGYNEKLFF. In nucleotides, the CDR3 is TGTGCCAGCAGCGTAGTCCCAGGCTATAATGAAAAACTGTTTTTT.

The V gene is TRBV4-1, the J gene TRBJ1-5; D gene unclear. Looked up from germline, CDR1 is MGHRA and CDR2 is YSYEKL. V lost 1 base and J lost 0, with 7 bases in between. The CDR3 spans 15 residues. CDR3 sequence (DNA): TGCGCCAGCAGCCAAGTTAGAAGTAGCAATCAGCCCCAGCATTTT. Translating it yields CASSQVRSSNQPQHF.

This chain links TRBV11-1 with TRBJ2-7, with TRBD1 matching over 12 bases. The ends lost 5 bases at V and 3 bases at J; junction bases unmatched: 5. The V gene's germline CDR1 is SGHAT and CDR2 FQDESV (reference sequence). The CDR3 has 15 amino acids. This chain's CDR3 is CASSLRDRGLYEQYF. The DNA of the CDR3 is TGTGCCAGCAGCCTCCGGGACAGGGGGCTCTACGAGCAGTACTTC.

The CDR3 DNA reads TGTGCCAGCAGCCCGAGGACAGGGGGCTTTCACGGGGAGCTGTTTTTT. Amino acid sequence: CASSPRTGGFHGELFF. This sequence joins TRBV11-1 and TRBJ2-2, with 11 positions matching TRBD1. Germline lookup yields CDR1 SGHAT and CDR2 FQDESV (reference sequence). This CDR3 is built from 16 residues. The V and J ends lost 5 bases and 7 bases, in that order; junction bases with no gene match: 9.

This sequence joins TRBV6-6 and TRBJ1-4; 7 bases map to TRBD1. The CDR3 contains 14 residues. After removal of 7 bases from V and 5 bases from J, the junction contained 7 bases not matched to a gene. Germline assignment: CDR1 MNHNY and CDR2 SVGAGI (reference sequence). CDR3 DNA: TGTGCCAGCAAACCGGGACAGATGAATGAAAAACTGTTTTTT. Protein sequence: CASKPGQMNEKLFF.

This chain joins TRBV5-8 and TRBJ2-2; TRBD1 might be the D (6 bases). Between the trimmed V and J ends, which lost 5 bases and 8 bases, there was a span of 19 bases. The germline CDR1 and CDR2 sequences are SGHTS and YDEGEE. The CDR3 sequence is 15 residues long. The CDR3 loop reads CASSLGPNREGELFF. In DNA, the CDR3 is TGTGCCAGCAGTTTAGGCCCGAACAGGGAGGGGGAGCTGTTTTTT.

This clone was counted between two and nine times. J is TRBJ2-3 and V is TRBV30, with a weak D call TRBD2 (6 bases). Trimming took off 4 bases at V and 1 base at J, with 9 bases between the two ends. CDR1 is GTSNPN, CDR2 SVGIG, per germline (reference sequence). This CDR3 is 13 amino acids long. CDR3 protein: CAWTAGGTDTQYF. The CDR3, as DNA: TGTGCCTGGACAGCGGGCGGCACAGATACGCAGTATTTT. Complete variable domain (other parts from reference TRBV30 and TRBJ2-3): SQTIHQWPATLVQPVGSPLSLECTVEGTSNPNLYWYRQAAGRGLQLLFYSVGIGQISSEVPQNLSASRPQDRQFILSSKKLLLSDSGFYLCAWTAGGTDTQYFGPGTRLTVL.

The table lists this clone with a count of one. This chain joins TRBV18 and TRBJ1-2; weak D call: TRBD1 (5 bases). The CDR3 runs 13 residues. The V and J ends lost 5 bases and 0 bases respectively, with 7 bases between them. Germline CDR1 reads KGHSH; CDR2 reads LQKENI. The CDR3 is CASSMTANYGYTF. CDR3 bases: TGTGCCAGCTCAATGACAGCTAACTATGGCTACACCTTC.